This T cell receptor (beta chain) was documented in a study of regulatory T cells in long-lasting Graves disease. Unmatched junction bases numbered 3, after V lost 1 base and J lost 15 bases. Per the germline V gene, CDR1 is LGHDT and CDR2 is YNNKEL (reference sequence). CDR3 size: 11 residues. Specified time point: newly diagnosed GD, antithyroid drugs for less than 3 months. After RNA was extracted from PBMCs, the TCR library was made from it. The authors built TCR beta libraries using iRepertoire HTBI primers and Arm-PCR of CDR3 regions. Each CDR3 protein gets one entry after TCRdb re-called the multiplex PCR reads with MiXCR. The sample lists around 500,000 distinct CDR3 sequences; around 15% were seen once. This clonotype has ten or more counts. In addition, the sample was reused for a study of T cells in Graves' hyperthyroidism and ophthalmopathy. From that paper: It was considered stable Graves' hyperthyroidism when ophthalmopathy did not progress within 18 months. First-round RT-PCR of the TCR CDR3 relied on the HTBI primer set. Most expanded thyroid clonotypes above 0.001 recurred in blood. Ophthalmopathy, as predicted by the model, came a median 6.5 months after the prediction.

The material was peripheral blood mononuclear cells (PBMCs), obtained at new diagnosis, from a patient treated with antithyroid drugs. The receptor was isolated from a woman aged 35 to 59 with Graves disease. This chain joins TRBV3-1 and TRBJ2-1, with TRBD2 identical over 7 bases. DNA for the CDR3: TGTGCCAGCAGCCAAGCTGCGGGAGTGTTCTTC. Its translation: CASSQAAGVFF.